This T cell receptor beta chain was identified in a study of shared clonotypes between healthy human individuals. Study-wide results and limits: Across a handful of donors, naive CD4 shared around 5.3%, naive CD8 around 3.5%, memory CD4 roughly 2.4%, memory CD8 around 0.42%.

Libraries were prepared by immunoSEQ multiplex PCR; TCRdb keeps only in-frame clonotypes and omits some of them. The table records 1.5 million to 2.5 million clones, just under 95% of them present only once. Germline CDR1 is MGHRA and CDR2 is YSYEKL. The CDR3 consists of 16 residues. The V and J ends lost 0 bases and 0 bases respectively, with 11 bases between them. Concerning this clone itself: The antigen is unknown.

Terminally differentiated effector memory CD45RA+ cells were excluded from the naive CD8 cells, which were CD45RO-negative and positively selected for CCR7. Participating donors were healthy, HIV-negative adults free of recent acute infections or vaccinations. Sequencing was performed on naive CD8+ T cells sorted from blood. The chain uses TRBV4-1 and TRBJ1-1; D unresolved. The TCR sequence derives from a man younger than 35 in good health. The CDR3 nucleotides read TGCGCCAGCAGCCAAGATCTGGGCAGCATGAACACTGAAGCTTTCTTT. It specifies CASSQDLGSMNTEAFF.